This T cell receptor beta chain derives from a study of cytomegalovirus exposure and HLA in healthy donors. The study's findings and limits: With later analysis, a missense DCLRE1C variant became linked to TCR beta V- and J-gene trimming. In an earlier analysis, productive rearrangement rates for most beta V segments clustered near 87% or 30%.

Points on this clone: The antigen remains undetermined.

Donors counted as nominally healthy when sampled, yet unrecorded immune exposures were likely. V was trimmed by 3 bases and J by 3 bases, leaving 16 bases between them. Germline V lookup: CDR1 SGHRS, CDR2 YFSETQ. CDR3 size: 15 residues. The PCR contained 60 Vbeta and 13 Jbeta primers. Produced via immunoSEQ multiplex PCR; TCRdb's table is partial and in-frame only. This sample has just under 65,000 clones, with roughly 77% found just once. The chain carries TRBV5-1 and TRBJ2-7, with D maybe TRBD2 (6 bases). This receptor was taken from a woman younger than 45 in good health and CMV-seronegative. The sequenced material came from PBMCs. This chain's CDR3 is CASSSPGTGDYEQYF. CDR3 nucleotide sequence: TGCGCCAGCAGCTCACCCGGGACGGGAGACTACGAGCAGTACTTC.